This T cell receptor (beta chain) was sequenced during a study of T cells in Graves' hyperthyroidism and ophthalmopathy. This clonotype has ten or more counts. In germline, CDR1 is SGHTA, CDR2 FQGTGA. This CDR3 comprises 13 residues. Unmatched junction bases numbered 5, after V lost 4 bases and J lost 6 bases. Those patients with uncontrolled infection, other autoimmune disease, pregnancy or lactation were excluded. Blood dates from first hyperthyroidism diagnosis, before any ophthalmopathy symptoms. Template material for amplifying TCR beta CDR3 regions consisted of RNA transcripts. In the first-round RT-PCR of the TCR CDR3, the HTBI primer set was used. TCRdb redid the calling of the multiplex PCR reads with MiXCR, one entry per CDR3 protein. Of some 270,000 distinct CDR3 sequences listed, about 14% are singletons.

The J gene is TRBJ1-1, the V gene TRBV7-3, with TRBD1 matching over 7 bases. Sequencing was performed on blood. The sequence derives from a woman younger than 45 with Graves' hyperthyroidism that later progressed to Graves' ophthalmopathy. CDR3 coding DNA: TGTGCCAGCAGCTCACAGGGGTGGGCTGAAGCTTTCTTT. This gives the protein CASSSQGWAEAFF.